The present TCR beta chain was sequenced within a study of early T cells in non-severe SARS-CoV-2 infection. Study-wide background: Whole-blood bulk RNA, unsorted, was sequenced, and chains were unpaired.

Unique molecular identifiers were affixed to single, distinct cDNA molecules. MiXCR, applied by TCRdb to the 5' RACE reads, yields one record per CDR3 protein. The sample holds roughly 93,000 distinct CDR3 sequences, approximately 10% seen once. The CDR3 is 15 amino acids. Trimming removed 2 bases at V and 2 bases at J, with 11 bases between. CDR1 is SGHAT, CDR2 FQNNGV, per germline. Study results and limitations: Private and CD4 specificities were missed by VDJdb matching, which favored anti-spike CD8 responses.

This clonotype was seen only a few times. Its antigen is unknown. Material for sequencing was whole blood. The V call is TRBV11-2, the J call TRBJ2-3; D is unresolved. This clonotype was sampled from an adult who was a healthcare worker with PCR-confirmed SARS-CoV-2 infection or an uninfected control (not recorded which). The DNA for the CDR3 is TGTGCCAGCAGCTTAATGCTCCAGCCCACAGATACGCAGTATTTT. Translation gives CASSLMLQPTDTQYF.